This TCR beta chain was sequenced in a study of cytomegalovirus exposure and HLA in healthy donors. Germline CDR1 reads SQVTM; CDR2 reads ANQGSEA. The CDR3 loop spans 15 amino acids. V shed 5 bases, J shed 5 bases, and the junction held 14 bases outside the gene matches. PCR used 60 Vbeta primers and 13 Jbeta primers. Generated by immunoSEQ multiplex PCR, the TCRdb table keeps only in-frame clones and is missing some. The sample lists around 130,000 clones; 81% were seen once. This receptor was identified in a man aged 18 to 30 in good health and CMV-seronegative. What was sequenced was PBMCs. The rearrangement joins TRBV29-1 to TRBJ2-7; 8 nucleotides agree with TRBD2. As DNA, the CDR3 is TGCAGCGTTAACGGGGTGGGACTAGTCTTCCACGAGCAGTACTTC. It translates to CSVNGVGLVFHEQYF.